One sample yielded the 30 T cell receptor beta chains listed below, sequenced in a study of cytomegalovirus exposure and HLA in healthy donors. PCR was performed using 60 Vbeta and 13 Jbeta primers. Some clones are missing from TCRdb's copy, which holds only in-frame ones; the method was immunoSEQ multiplex PCR. The sample consists of 150,000 or so clones, about three quarters of them appearing once. What was sequenced was PBMCs. These receptors originate from a man in his fifties or sixties in good health and CMV-seropositive.

The chain uses TRBV12-1 and TRBJ2-3; TRBD2, the table's D call, was not compared with the DNA. TRBV12-1 is listed as a pseudogene. This CDR3 is 16 amino acids long. CDR3 protein: CASSSHMGRGADTQYF. The CDR3, as DNA: TGTGCCAGCAGCTCCCACATGGGCCGGGGGGCAGATACGCAGTATTTT.

The genes are TRBV25-1 and TRBJ2-7; possibly TRBD2 for D (6 bases). Germline loops: CDR1 MGHDK, CDR2 SYGVNS. The V end lost 7 bases, the J end lost 3 bases, and 10 bases lay between the germline ends. This CDR3 has 12 residues. This CDR3 is CASTGGSYEQYF. The CDR3 coding sequence is TGTGCCAGCACCGGGGGAAGCTACGAGCAGTACTTC.

The genes are TRBV27 and TRBJ1-1; unclear D gene. Trimming cost V 3 bases and J 1 base, with 6 bases left between them. Germline-derived CDR1 and CDR2 are MNHEY and SMNVEV (reference sequence). The CDR3 is made up of 13 amino acids. CDR3 in DNA: TGTGCCAGCAGTTTTTCAGGGAACACTGAAGCTTTCTTT. Protein sequence: CASSFSGNTEAFF.

The chain recombines TRBV4-2 with TRBJ1-4; unclear D gene. The germline V gene encodes CDR1 LGHNA and CDR2 YNFKEQ. V lost 0 bases, J lost 4 bases, and 12 bases lay in between. The CDR3 covers 16 residues. CDR3 protein: CASSQDPGSLNEKLFF. CDR3 sequence (DNA): TGTGCCAGCAGCCAAGACCCCGGGAGCCTTAATGAAAAACTGTTTTTT.

The gene calls are TRBV5-4 and TRBJ1-2, with 7 positions matching TRBD1. CDR1 is SGHNT, CDR2 YYREEE, per germline (reference sequence). V trimming: 3 bases; J trimming: 8 bases; junction bases outside the gene matches: 10. The CDR3 loop spans 14 amino acids. CDR3 protein: CASSSPGQYLGYTF. CDR3 sequence (DNA): TGTGCCAGCAGCTCTCCGGGACAGTACCTAGGCTACACCTTC. Filled out from reference TRBV5-4 and TRBJ1-2, the complete variable domain reads ETGVTQSPTHLIKTRGQQVTLRCSSQSGHNTVSWYQQALGQGPQFIFQYYREEENGRGNFPPRFSGLQFPNYSSELNVNALELDDSALYLCASSSPGQYLGYTFGSGTRLTVV.

DNA for the CDR3: TGTGCCAGCAGCCAAGATCACGGCGGATTTAATGAAAAACTGTTTTTT. This sequence encodes CASSQDHGGFNEKLFF. The genes are TRBV14 and TRBJ1-4; unclear D gene. V was pared by 0 bases and J by 4 bases, with 12 bases between. CDR1 and CDR2 from the germline V gene are SGHDN and FVKESK. CDR3 length: 16 residues.

The V gene is TRBV11-2, the J gene TRBJ2-1; 9 bases line up with TRBD2. The trim removed 4 bases at V and 8 bases at J, leaving 9 bases unmatched. Germline lookup yields CDR1 SGHAT and CDR2 FQNNGV. The CDR3 loop spans 15 amino acids. For the CDR3, the DNA is TGTGCCAGCAGCTCTAGCGGGACCTACGGCGATGAGCAGTTCTTC. Amino acid sequence: CASSSSGTYGDEQFF.

This clone occurred once. J is TRBJ2-2 and V is TRBV5-1; 9 bases map to TRBD1. With V trimmed by 5 bases and J by 0 bases, 2 bases remained unmatched. The germline CDR1 and CDR2 sequences are SGHRS and YFSETQ. CDR3 length equals 15 residues. The CDR3 nucleotides are TGCGCCAGCAGACGGACAGGGGCGAACACCGGGGAGCTGTTTTTT. Amino acid sequence: CASRRTGANTGELFF. The full variable domain, with the rest looked up from reference TRBV5-1 and TRBJ2-2, is KAGVTQTPRYLIKTRGQQVTLSCSPISGHRSVSWYQQTPGQGLQFLFEYFSETQRNKGNFPGRFSGRQFSNSRSEMNVSTLELGDSALYLCASRRTGANTGELFFGEGSRLTVL.

The rearrangement uses TRBV6-6 and TRBJ1-4; possible D gene TRBD1, 5 bases. This CDR3 comprises 15 residues. Trimming shortened V by 0 bases and J by 8 bases, and 13 bases separated the two germline ends. Germline V gene sequence: CDR1 MNHNY, CDR2 SVGAGI (reference sequence). CDR3 in DNA: TGTGCCAGCAGTTACTCGACTGGGGCAGGGGAAAAACTGTTTTTT. Translation: CASSYSTGAGEKLFF.

The rearrangement links TRBV28 to TRBJ1-4; 9 bases align to TRBD1. V dropped 5 bases and J dropped 8; count of bases not matched to a gene: 6. Germline CDR1 MDHEN, CDR2 SYDVKM. The CDR3 has 14 residues. The CDR3 DNA sequence: TGTGCCAGCAGTCCGGGGACAGGGTTGGAAAAACTGTTTTTT. The encoded protein is CASSPGTGLEKLFF.

This clone occurred a few times. The genes are TRBV5-1 and TRBJ1-3, with 7 bases identical to TRBD1. V lost 4 bases to trimming and J lost 2 bases; unmatched junction nucleotides: 6. The V gene's germline CDR1 is SGHRS and CDR2 YFSETQ. This CDR3 region has 15 residues. CDR3 loop: CASSRQGEAGNTIYF. The CDR3 DNA reads as TGCGCCAGCAGCCGTCAGGGGGAGGCTGGAAACACCATATATTTT.

V and J are TRBV28 and TRBJ2-2; 9 bases are a match to TRBD1. After removal of 4 bases from V and 7 bases from J, the junction contained 10 bases not matched to a gene. The length of the CDR3 is 16 residues. Germline V gene sequence: CDR1 MDHEN, CDR2 SYDVKM. The chain's CDR3 is CASSSPGQGKSGELFF. In nucleotides, the CDR3 is TGTGCCAGCAGTTCACCCGGACAGGGGAAGAGCGGGGAGCTGTTTTTT. The variable domain in full, completed from reference TRBV28 and TRBJ2-2, reads DVKVTQSSRYLVKRTGEKVFLECVQDMDHENMFWYRQDPGLGLRLIYFSYDVKMKEKGDIPEGYSVSREKKERFSLILESASTNQTSMYLCASSSPGQGKSGELFFGEGSRLTVL.

The V gene is TRBV28, the J gene TRBJ1-1; 9 positions match TRBD1. J gave up 10 bases and V 6 bases, and 9 bases lay outside the gene matches. This CDR3 spans 13 amino acids. CDR1 and CDR2 (germline): MDHEN, SYDVKM. For the CDR3, the DNA is TGTGCCAGCAGCCATGGACAGGGGAAGGGAGCTTTCTTT. Protein sequence: CASSHGQGKGAFF. The full variable domain, with the rest looked up from reference TRBV28 and TRBJ1-1, is DVKVTQSSRYLVKRTGEKVFLECVQDMDHENMFWYRQDPGLGLRLIYFSYDVKMKEKGDIPEGYSVSREKKERFSLILESASTNQTSMYLCASSHGQGKGAFFGQGTRLTVV.

The V call is TRBV14, the J call TRBJ1-2; tentative D call: TRBD1 (6 bases). Deletions cut 1 base from V and 3 bases from J, with 18 bases between. The CDR3 sequence is 17 residues long. The germline CDR1 and CDR2 sequences are SGHDN and FVKESK. The CDR3 region has the DNA TGTGCCAGCAGCCAAGCAAGAGGTTCGGGGGGCTACTATGGCTACACCTTC. This codes for CASSQARGSGGYYGYTF.

V and J are TRBV5-1 and TRBJ2-1, with 7 bases lining up with TRBD2. This CDR3 contains 15 residues. Germline assignment: CDR1 SGHRS and CDR2 YFSETQ. Unmatched junction bases numbered 3, after V lost 0 bases and J lost 3 bases. CDR3 residues: CASSLGDYNYNEQFF. CDR3 coding DNA: TGCGCCAGCAGCTTGGGGGACTACAACTACAATGAGCAGTTCTTC.

This clone was seen only a few times. In DNA, the CDR3 is TGCGCCAGCAGCCATACTCAAGTCACCGGGGAGCTGTTTTTT. It specifies CASSHTQVTGELFF. J is TRBJ2-2 and V is TRBV4-1; D is undetermined. The CDR3 sequence is 14 residues long. Germline loops: CDR1 MGHRA, CDR2 YSYEKL. The V end was cut by 3 bases, the J end by 4 bases, with 9 bases between.

The rearrangement uses TRBV2 and TRBJ1-6, with D tentatively TRBD1 (6 bases). The V and J ends lost 8 bases and 2 bases respectively, with 16 bases between them. The CDR3 has 16 residues. Looked up from germline, CDR1 is SNHLY and CDR2 is FYNNEI. The CDR3, as DNA: TGTGCCAGCGCTAAGGGGGATGGAACCTATAATTCACCCCTCCACTTT. The encoded protein is CASAKGDGTYNSPLHF.

J is TRBJ2-7 and V is TRBV28; D is undetermined. This CDR3 has 13 amino acids. Germline V gene lookup returns CDR1 MDHEN and CDR2 SYDVKM. The V end was cut by 3 bases, the J end by 5 bases, with 11 bases between. The CDR3 region has the DNA TGTGCCAGCAGTTTGGCCGGGTCCCACGAGCAGTACTTC. Its protein product is CASSLAGSHEQYF.

This chain joins TRBV5-6 and TRBJ2-1; 8 positions match TRBD1. Germline-derived CDR1 and CDR2 are SGHDT and YYEEEE. V was pared by 3 bases and J by 9 bases, with 5 bases of the junction left unmatched. The CDR3 has 13 amino acids. The CDR3, as DNA: TGTGCCAGCAGCTCGGACAGGGTGGGTGAGCAGTTCTTC. It is translated as CASSSDRVGEQFF. The full variable domain, with the rest looked up from reference TRBV5-6 and TRBJ2-1, is DAGVTQSPTHLIKTRGQQVTLRCSPKSGHDTVSWYQQALGQGPQFIFQYYEEEERQRGNFPDRFSGHQFPNYSSELNVNALLLGDSALYLCASSSDRVGEQFFGPGTRLTVL.

This clone was picked up one time. The gene calls are TRBV7-6 and TRBJ1-2, with D perhaps TRBD1 (6 bases). Germline V gene sequence: CDR1 SGHVS, CDR2 FNYEAQ. This CDR3 comprises 15 residues. V lost 0 bases, J lost 7 bases, and 15 bases lay in between. The CDR3 is CASSLAGGAVRGYTF. The CDR3 DNA reads as TGTGCCAGCAGCTTAGCGGGGGGGGCAGTCCGTGGCTACACCTTC.

The CDR3 protein is CASSARGLSSYNEQFF. In DNA, the CDR3 is TGTGCCAGCAGCGCTAGAGGACTATCCTCCTACAATGAGCAGTTCTTC. The chain links TRBV7-2 to TRBJ2-1, with D perhaps TRBD2 (6 bases). Between the trimmed V and J ends, which lost 5 bases and 0 bases, there was a span of 14 bases. The CDR3 runs 16 residues. CDR1 is SGHTA, CDR2 FQGNSA, per germline. Together with reference TRBV7-2 and TRBJ2-1, the CDR3 gives the full variable domain: GAGVSQSPSNKVTEKGKDVELRCDPISGHTALYWYRQSLGQGLEFLIYFQGNSAPDKSGLPSDRFSAERTGGSVSTLTIQRTQQEDSAVYLCASSARGLSSYNEQFFGPGTRLTVL.

This clone was observed a few times. The rearrangement links TRBV5-1 to TRBJ2-7, with 9 bases that match TRBD2. This CDR3 region has 17 residues. J gave up 0 bases and V 5 bases, and 12 bases lay outside the gene matches. The germline V gene has CDR1 SGHRS and CDR2 YFSETQ. CDR3 sequence (DNA): TGCGCCAGCAGGAAGGGGCTACTAGCGGGTTACTCCTACGAGCAGTACTTC. Encoded protein: CASRKGLLAGYSYEQYF.

This clone came up once. The rearrangement uses TRBV9 and TRBJ2-3; TRBD2 agrees at 8 bases. Trimming cost V 0 bases and J 4 bases; bases outside gene matches: 7. There are 16 residues in the CDR3. Germline CDR1 reads SGDLS; CDR2 reads YYNGEE. CDR3 bases: TGTGCCAGCAGCGTAGGAAGCGGGGGAGTATCAGATACGCAGTATTTT. This codes for CASSVGSGGVSDTQYF.

The chain carries TRBV7-8 and TRBJ2-2, with TRBD1 identical over 7 bases. J was trimmed by 4 bases and V by 7 bases; bases with no gene match: 12. CDR1 is SGHVS, CDR2 FQNEAQ, per germline. The CDR3 spans 16 residues. The CDR3 here is CASTSQTGTSTGELFF. For the CDR3, the DNA is TGTGCCAGCACCTCCCAGACAGGGACGAGCACCGGGGAGCTGTTTTTT.

The V gene is TRBV4-1, the J gene TRBJ2-5; the match to TRBD1 covers 7 bases. CDR3 length equals 13 residues. J lost 4 bases, V lost 8 bases, and 7 bases had no gene match. The germline V gene encodes CDR1 MGHRA and CDR2 YSYEKL. The CDR3 coding sequence is TGCGCCAGCCGAAAGGGACAGAGAGAGACCCAGTACTTC. Translation gives CASRKGQRETQYF.

The chain joins TRBV15 to TRBJ2-3; D gene ambiguous. The V end was cut by 0 bases, the J end by 0 bases, with 7 bases between. This CDR3 is built from 15 residues. In germline, CDR1 is LNHNV, CDR2 YYDKDF (reference sequence). CDR3 bases: TGTGCCACCAGCAGAGATCGCGCTAGCACAGATACGCAGTATTTT. Protein product: CATSRDRASTDTQYF.

This clone was picked up a small number of times. The J gene is TRBJ2-5, the V gene TRBV5-4; TRBD1 matches at 10 bases. V shed 5 bases, J shed 1 base, and the junction held 2 bases outside the gene matches. The germline V gene encodes CDR1 SGHNT and CDR2 YYREEE (reference sequence). The CDR3 is made up of 14 amino acids. The CDR3 region has the DNA TGTGCCAGCAGAAGGACAGGGGGCCAAGAGACCCAGTACTTC. As protein: CASRRTGGQETQYF.

The rearrangement joins TRBV5-1 to TRBJ2-1; 7 bases are shared with TRBD2. J was trimmed by 8 bases and V by 1 base; bases with no gene match: 3. Germline CDR1 reads SGHRS; CDR2 reads YFSETQ. The CDR3 contains 13 residues. This CDR3 is CASSLSGRDEQFF. The CDR3, as DNA: TGCGCCAGCAGCTTGTCAGGGAGGGATGAGCAGTTCTTC.

V is TRBV7-3 and J is TRBJ2-1; 8 bases align to TRBD2. CDR1 SGHTA and CDR2 FQGTGA come from the germline V gene. V lost 5 bases and J lost 8; bases outside the gene matches: 11. This CDR3 spans 15 amino acids. The CDR3 region has the DNA TGTGCCAGCAGCACAACCGGGACTAGTACAGATGAGCAGTTCTTC. Its translation: CASSTTGTSTDEQFF.

The chain combines TRBV19 with TRBJ2-1; 7 nucleotides agree with TRBD1. The CDR3 has 15 residues. The ends lost 8 bases at V and 5 bases at J; junction bases unmatched: 12. Germline V gene data show CDR1 as LNHDA and CDR2 as SQIVND (reference sequence). This chain's CDR3 is CASRHTGTEDNEQFF. The CDR3 DNA reads as TGTGCCAGTCGTCATACCGGGACAGAGGACAATGAGCAGTTCTTC.